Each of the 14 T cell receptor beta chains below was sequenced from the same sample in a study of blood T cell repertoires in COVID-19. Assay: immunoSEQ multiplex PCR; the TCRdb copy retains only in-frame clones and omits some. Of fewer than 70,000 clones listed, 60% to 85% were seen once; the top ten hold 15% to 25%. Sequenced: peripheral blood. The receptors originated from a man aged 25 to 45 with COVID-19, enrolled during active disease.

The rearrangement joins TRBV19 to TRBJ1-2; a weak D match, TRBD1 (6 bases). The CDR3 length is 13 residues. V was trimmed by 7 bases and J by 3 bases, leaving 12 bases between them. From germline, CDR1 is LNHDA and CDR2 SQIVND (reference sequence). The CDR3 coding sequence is TGTGCCAGTACCCATCCAGGGGACTATGGCTACACCTTC. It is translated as CASTHPGDYGYTF. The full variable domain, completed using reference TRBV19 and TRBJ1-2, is DGGITQSPKYLFRKEGQNVTLSCEQNLNHDAMYWYRQDPGQGLRLIYYSQIVNDFQKGDIAEGYSVSREKKESFPLTVTSAQKNPTAFYLCASTHPGDYGYTFGSGTRLTVV.

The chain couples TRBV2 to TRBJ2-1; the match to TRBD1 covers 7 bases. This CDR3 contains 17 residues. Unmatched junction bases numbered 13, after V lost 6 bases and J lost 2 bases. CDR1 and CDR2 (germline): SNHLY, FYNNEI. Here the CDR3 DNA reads TGTGCCAGCAGCCGAGCACCGGACAGGATGACCTACAATGAGCAGTTCTTC. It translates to CASSRAPDRMTYNEQFF. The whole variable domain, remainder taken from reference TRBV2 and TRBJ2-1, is EPEVTQTPSHQVTQMGQEVILRCVPISNHLYFYWYRQILGQKVEFLVSFYNNEISEKSEIFDDQFSVERPDGSNFTLKIRSTKLEDSAMYFCASSRAPDRMTYNEQFFGPGTRLTVL.

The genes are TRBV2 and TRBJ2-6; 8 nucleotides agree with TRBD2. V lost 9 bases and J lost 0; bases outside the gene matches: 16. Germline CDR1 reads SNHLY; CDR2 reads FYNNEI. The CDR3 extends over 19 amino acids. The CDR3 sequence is CARRDRYTSGSSGANVLTF. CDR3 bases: TGTGCCAGGCGCGACAGGTATACTAGCGGTAGCTCTGGGGCCAACGTCCTGACTTTC.

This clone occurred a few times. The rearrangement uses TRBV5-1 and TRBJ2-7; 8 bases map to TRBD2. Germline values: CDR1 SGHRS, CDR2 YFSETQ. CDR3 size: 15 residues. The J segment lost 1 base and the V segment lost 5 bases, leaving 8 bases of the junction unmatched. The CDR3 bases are TGCGCCAGCAGACCGGGAGGGGACGATTCCTACGAGCAGTACTTC. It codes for CASRPGGDDSYEQYF.

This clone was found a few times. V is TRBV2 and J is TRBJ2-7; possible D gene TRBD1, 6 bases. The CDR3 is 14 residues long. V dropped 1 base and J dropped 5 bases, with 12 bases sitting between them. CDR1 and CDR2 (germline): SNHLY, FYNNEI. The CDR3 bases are TGTGCCAGCAGTGAAGGGGCAGGGGCCAACGAGCAGTACTTC. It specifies CASSEGAGANEQYF.

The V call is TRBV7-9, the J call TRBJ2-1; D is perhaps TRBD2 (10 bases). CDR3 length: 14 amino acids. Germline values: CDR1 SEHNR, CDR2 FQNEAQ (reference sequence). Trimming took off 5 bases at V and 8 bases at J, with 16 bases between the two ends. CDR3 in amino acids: CASSGTGTSDEQFF. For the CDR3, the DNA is TGTGCCAGCAGCGGGACAGGGACTAGCGATGAGCAGTTCTTC. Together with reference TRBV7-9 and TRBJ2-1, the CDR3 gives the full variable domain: DTGVSQNPRHKITKRGQNVTFRCDPISEHNRLYWYRQTLGQGPEFLTYFQNEAQLEKSRLLSDRFSAERPKGSFSTLEIQRTEQGDSAMYLCASSGTGTSDEQFFGPGTRLTVL.

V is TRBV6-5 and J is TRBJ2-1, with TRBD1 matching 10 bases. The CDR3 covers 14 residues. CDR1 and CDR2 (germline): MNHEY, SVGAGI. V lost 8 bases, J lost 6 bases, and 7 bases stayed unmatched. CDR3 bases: TGTGCCAGCGGCCGGGACAGGGGACCCAATGAGCAGTTCTTC. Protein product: CASGRDRGPNEQFF.

The DNA of the CDR3 is TGCAGCGTTGGGCCAAGCGGGATGAACACAGATACGCAGTATTTT. This codes for CSVGPSGMNTDTQYF. The rearrangement uses TRBV29-1 and TRBJ2-3, with 7 bases identical to TRBD2. The CDR3 runs to 15 residues. Trimming at V came to 4 bases and at J to 2 bases, leaving 9 bases not matched to a gene. The V gene's germline CDR1 is SQVTM and CDR2 ANQGSEA.

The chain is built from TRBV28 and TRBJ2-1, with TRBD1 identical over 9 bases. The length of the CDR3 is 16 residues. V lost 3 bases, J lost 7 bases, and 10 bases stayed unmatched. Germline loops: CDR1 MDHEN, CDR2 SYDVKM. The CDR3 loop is CASSFWSGTGTNEQFF. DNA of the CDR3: TGTGCCAGCAGTTTTTGGTCCGGGACAGGGACAAATGAGCAGTTCTTC.

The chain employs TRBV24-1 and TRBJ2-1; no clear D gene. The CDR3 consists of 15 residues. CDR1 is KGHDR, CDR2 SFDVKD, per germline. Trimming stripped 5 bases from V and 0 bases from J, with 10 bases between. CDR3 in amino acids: CATSAISDSYNEQFF. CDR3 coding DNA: TGTGCCACCAGTGCAATCAGCGACTCCTACAATGAGCAGTTCTTC.

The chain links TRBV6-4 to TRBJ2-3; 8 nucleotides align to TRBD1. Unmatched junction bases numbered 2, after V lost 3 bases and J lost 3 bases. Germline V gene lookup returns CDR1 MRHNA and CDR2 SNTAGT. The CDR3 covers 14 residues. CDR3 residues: CASSEQGETDTQYF. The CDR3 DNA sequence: TGTGCCAGCAGTGAACAGGGGGAGACAGATACGCAGTATTTT.

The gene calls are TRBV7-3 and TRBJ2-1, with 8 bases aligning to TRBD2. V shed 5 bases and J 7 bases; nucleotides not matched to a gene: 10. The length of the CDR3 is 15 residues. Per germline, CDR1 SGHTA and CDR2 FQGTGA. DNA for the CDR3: TGTGCCAGCAGCCCGAGCGGGAGAGCATGGAATGAGCAGTTCTTC. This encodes CASSPSGRAWNEQFF.

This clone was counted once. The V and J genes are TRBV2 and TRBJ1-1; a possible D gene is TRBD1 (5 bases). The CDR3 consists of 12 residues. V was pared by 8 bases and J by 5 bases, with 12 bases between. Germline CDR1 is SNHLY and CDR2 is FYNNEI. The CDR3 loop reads CASLWGRTEAFF. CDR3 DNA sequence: TGTGCCAGCCTCTGGGGCCGAACTGAAGCTTTCTTT.

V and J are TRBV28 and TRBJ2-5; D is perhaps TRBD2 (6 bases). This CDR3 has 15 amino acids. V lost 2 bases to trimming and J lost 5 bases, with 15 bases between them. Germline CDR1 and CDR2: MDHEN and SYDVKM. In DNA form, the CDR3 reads TGTGCCAGCAGTTTAACCTGGGGGGAGTCGGAGACCCAGTACTTC. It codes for CASSLTWGESETQYF.